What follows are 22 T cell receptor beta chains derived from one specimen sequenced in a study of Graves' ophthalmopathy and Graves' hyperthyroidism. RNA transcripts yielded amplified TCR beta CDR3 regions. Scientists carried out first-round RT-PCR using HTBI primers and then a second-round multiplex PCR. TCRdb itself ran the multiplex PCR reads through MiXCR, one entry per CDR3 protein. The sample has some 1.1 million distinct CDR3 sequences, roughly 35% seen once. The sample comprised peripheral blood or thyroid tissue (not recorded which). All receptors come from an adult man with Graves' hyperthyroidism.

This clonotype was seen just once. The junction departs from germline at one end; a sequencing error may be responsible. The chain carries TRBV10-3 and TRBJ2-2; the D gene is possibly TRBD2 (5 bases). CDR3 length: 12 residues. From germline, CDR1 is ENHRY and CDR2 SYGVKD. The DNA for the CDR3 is TGTGCCAGCAGGATATCTTACGGGGAGCTGCTTTTT. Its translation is CASRISYGELLF.

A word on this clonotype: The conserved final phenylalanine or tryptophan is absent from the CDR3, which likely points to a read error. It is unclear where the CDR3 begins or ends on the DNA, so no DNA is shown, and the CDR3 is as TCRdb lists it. CDR3 amino acids: CASSPDRWAV. The rearrangement links TRBV7-8 to TRBJ1-2; no check of the table's D call, TRBD1, against the DNA was made. The CDR3 contains 10 residues when both ends are counted. Germline CDR1 SGHVS, CDR2 FQNEAQ.

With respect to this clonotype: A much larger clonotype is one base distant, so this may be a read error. The chain's CDR3 is CVSRLTGIGYTF. CDR3 coding DNA: TGTGTCAGCCGACTTACCGGGATCGGCTACACCTTC. J is TRBJ1-2 and V is TRBV19, with unresolved D. This CDR3 region has 12 residues. The germline V gene encodes CDR1 LNHDA and CDR2 SQIVND (reference sequence).

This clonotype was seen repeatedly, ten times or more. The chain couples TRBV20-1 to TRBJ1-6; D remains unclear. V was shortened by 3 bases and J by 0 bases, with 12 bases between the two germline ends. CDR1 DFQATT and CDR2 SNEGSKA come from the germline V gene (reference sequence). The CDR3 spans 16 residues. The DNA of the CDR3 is TGCAGTGCTAGTGCGCGGAGGAGCTCCTATAATTCACCCCTCCACTTT. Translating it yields CSASARRSSYNSPLHF.

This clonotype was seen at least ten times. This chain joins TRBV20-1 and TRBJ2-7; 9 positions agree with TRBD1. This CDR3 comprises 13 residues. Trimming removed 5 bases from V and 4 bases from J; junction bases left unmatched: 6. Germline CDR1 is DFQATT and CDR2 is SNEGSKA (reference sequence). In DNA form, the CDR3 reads TGCAGTGCTCCCGGGACAGGGATTTACGAGCAGTACTTC. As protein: CSAPGTGIYEQYF.

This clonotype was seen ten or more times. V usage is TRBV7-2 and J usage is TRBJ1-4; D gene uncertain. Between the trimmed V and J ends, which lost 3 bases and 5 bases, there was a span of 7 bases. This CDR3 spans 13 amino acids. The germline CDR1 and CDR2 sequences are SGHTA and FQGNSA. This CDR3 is CASSFEANEKLFF. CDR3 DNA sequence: TGTGCCAGCAGCTTCGAAGCGAATGAAAAACTGTTTTTT.

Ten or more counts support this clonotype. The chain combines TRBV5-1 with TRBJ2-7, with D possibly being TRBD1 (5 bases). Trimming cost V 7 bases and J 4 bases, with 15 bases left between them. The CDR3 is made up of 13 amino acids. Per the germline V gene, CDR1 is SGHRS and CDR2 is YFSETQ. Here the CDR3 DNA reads TGCGCCAGCCGCAACCAGGGTGGTTACGAGCAGTACTTC. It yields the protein CASRNQGGYEQYF.

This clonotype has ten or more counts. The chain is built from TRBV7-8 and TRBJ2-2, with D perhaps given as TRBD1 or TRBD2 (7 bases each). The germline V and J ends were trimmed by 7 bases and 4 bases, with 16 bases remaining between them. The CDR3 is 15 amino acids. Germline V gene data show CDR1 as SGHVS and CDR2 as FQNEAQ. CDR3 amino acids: CASNPQGGSTGELFF. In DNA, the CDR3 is TGTGCCAGCAACCCTCAGGGGGGGAGCACCGGGGAGCTGTTTTTT.

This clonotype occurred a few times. In DNA, the CDR3 is TGTGCCAGCAGCCCCCCGGGACAGAGTAACTATGGCTACACCTTC. Translation gives CASSPPGQSNYGYTF. The rearrangement links TRBV7-9 to TRBJ1-2; TRBD1 agrees at 7 bases. V lost 5 bases, J lost 1 base, and 7 bases stayed unmatched. Germline loops: CDR1 SEHNR, CDR2 FQNEAQ (reference sequence). This CDR3 has 15 residues.

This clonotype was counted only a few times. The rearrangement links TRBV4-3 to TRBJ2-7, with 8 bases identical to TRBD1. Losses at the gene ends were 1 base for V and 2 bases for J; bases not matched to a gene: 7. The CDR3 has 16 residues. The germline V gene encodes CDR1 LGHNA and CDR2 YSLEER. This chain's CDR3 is CASSQGIRDRTYEQYF. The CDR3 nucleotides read TGCGCCAGCAGCCAAGGGATACGGGACAGGACCTACGAGCAGTACTTC.

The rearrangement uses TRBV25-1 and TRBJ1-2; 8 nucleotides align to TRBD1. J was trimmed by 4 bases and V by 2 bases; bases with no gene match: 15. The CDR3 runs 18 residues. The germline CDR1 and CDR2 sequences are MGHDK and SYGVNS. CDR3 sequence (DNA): TGTGCCAGCAGTGAAACTCCCCGGACAGGGCACCATAGCTATGGCTACACCTTC. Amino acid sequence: CASSETPRTGHHSYGYTF.

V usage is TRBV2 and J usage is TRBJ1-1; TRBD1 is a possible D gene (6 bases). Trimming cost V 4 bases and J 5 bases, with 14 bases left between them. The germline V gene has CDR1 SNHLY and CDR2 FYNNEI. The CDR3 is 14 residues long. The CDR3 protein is CASSVGQATTEAFF. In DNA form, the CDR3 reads TGTGCCAGCAGTGTGGGACAAGCGACTACTGAAGCTTTCTTT.

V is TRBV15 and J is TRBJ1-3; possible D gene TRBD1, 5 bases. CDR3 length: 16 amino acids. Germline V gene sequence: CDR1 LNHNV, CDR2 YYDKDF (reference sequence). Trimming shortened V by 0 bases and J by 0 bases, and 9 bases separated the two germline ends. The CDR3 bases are TGTGCCACCAGCAGAGAGGGGCCGAGCTCTGGAAACACCATATATTTT. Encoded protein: CATSREGPSSGNTIYF.

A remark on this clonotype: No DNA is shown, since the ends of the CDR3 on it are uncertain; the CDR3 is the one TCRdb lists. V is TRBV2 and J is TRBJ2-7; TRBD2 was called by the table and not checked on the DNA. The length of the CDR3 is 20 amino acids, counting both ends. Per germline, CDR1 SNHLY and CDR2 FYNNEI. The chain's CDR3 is CASSQDGQGGPSRAFFGQYF.

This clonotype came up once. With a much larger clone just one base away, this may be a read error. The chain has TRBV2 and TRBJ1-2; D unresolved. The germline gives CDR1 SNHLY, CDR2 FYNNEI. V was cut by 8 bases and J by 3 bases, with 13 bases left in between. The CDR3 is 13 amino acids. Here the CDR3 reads CASGKTDDYGYTF. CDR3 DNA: TGTGCCAGCGGTAAGACGGATGACTATGGCTACACCTTC.

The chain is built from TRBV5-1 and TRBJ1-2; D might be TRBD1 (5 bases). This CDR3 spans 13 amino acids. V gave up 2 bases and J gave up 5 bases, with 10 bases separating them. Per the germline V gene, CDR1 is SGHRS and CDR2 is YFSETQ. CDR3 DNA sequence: TGCGCCAGCAGCTTAGACAGACAGTATGGCTACACCTTC. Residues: CASSLDRQYGYTF.

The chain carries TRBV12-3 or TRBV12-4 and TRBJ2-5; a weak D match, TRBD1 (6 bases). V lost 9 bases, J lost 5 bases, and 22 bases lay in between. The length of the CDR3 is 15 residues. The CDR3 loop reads CASLQTAGAVETQYF. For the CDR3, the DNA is TGTGCCAGTCTACAGACTGCAGGGGCCGTGGAGACCCAGTACTTC.

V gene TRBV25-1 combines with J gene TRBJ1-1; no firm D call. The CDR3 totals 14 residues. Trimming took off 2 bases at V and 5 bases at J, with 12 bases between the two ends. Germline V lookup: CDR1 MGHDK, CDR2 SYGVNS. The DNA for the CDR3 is TGTGCCAGCAGTGAACTTTCGGGAGGAACTGAAGCTTTCTTT. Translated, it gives CASSELSGGTEAFF.

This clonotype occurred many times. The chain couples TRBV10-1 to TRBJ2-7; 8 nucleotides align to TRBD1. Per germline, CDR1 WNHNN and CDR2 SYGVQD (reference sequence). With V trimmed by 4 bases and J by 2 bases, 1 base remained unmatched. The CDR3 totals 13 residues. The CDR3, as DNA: TGCGCCAGCAGTGTGGACAGGGCCTACGAGCAGTACTTC. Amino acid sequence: CASSVDRAYEQYF.

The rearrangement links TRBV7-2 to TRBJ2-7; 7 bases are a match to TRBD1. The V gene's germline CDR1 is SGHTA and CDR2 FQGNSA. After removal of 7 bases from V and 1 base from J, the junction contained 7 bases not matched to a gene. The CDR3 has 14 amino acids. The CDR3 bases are TGTGCCAGCACCCCCGGACAGGAGTCCTACGAGCAGTACTTC. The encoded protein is CASTPGQESYEQYF.

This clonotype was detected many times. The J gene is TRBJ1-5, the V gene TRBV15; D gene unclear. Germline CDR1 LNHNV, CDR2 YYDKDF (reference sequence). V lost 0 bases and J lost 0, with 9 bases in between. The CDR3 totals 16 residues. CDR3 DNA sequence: TGTGCCACCAGCAGAGACAAGGCCCTTAGCAATCAGCCCCAGCATTTT. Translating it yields CATSRDKALSNQPQHF.

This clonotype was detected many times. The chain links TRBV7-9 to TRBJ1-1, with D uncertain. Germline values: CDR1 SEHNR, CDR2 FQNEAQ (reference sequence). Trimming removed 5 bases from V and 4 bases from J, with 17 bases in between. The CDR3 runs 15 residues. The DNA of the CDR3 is TGTGCCAGCAGCCGCCGACCTGGACCGACCACTGAAGCTTTCTTT. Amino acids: CASSRRPGPTTEAFF.